This T cell receptor (beta chain) was documented in a study of vaccination effects on CD4 cells after COVID-19. Viral peptide pool expansion of antigen-specific CD4+ T cells preceded sequencing in the ViraFEST assay. Researchers isolated CD4+ T cells once about eleven days of culture had elapsed. Each participant was administered two doses of either the BNT162b2 or the mRNA-1273 vaccine. Nucleocapsid antibody tests were negative, and the vaccine recipients had no prior SARS-CoV-2 infection. Fresh IL-2-containing medium replaced half the medium on days 3 and 7. This clone is medium-sized (0.01 to 0.1%) within its sample. What it binds is not known. Trimming took off 0 bases at V and 7 bases at J, with 10 bases between the two ends. The CDR3 has 13 residues. Germline CDR1 is SGHNT and CDR2 is YYREEE (reference sequence). Clones were sequenced by immunoSEQ multiplex PCR, and TCRdb holds only the in-frame ones, with some missing. The sample lists around 16,000 clones, approximately 70% occurring once.

The clonotype was recovered from a human donor who received a COVID-19 vaccine. This chain connects TRBV5-4 to TRBJ1-2; D call uncertain. The source was CD4+ T cells from PBMCs cultured with SARS-CoV-2 spike peptides, collected after COVID-19 vaccination. The CDR3, as DNA: TGTGCCAGCAGCTTGGTCTCCAGGCCTGGCTACACCTTC. Translating gives CASSLVSRPGYTF. The full variable domain, with the rest looked up from reference TRBV5-4 and TRBJ1-2, is ETGVTQSPTHLIKTRGQQVTLRCSSQSGHNTVSWYQQALGQGPQFIFQYYREEENGRGNFPPRFSGLQFPNYSSELNVNALELDDSALYLCASSLVSRPGYTFGSGTRLTVV.